The clone carrying this TCR beta chain was recorded once. In the original analysis: Nucleated cell counts were estimated from reference gene primer amplification. Some clones are missing from TCRdb's copy, which holds only in-frame ones; the method was immunoSEQ multiplex PCR. The V and J calls and clone size were taken over from that table, and D and trimming were inferred from the DNA. The sample consists of under 200,000 clones, approximately 87% of them appearing once. The V end lost 5 bases, the J end lost 4 bases, and 18 bases lay between the germline ends. The CDR3 has 15 amino acids. CDR1 and CDR2 (germline): MNHEY, SVGAGI. The data belong to a study of blood T cell repertoires in COVID-19. As for the study in general: Both acute and convalescent COVID-19 samples were obtained from the United States, Italy and Spain. The analysed material was cDNA or gDNA that came from T cells, B-cell-depleted T cells, or PBMCs.

The rearrangement uses TRBV6-5 and TRBJ2-7; no firm D call. The source material was peripheral blood. The TCR comes from a woman aged 70-85 years with acute or convalescent COVID-19. The CDR3 spells CASSPNHRVPYEQYF. The DNA of the CDR3 is TGTGCCAGCAGTCCTAACCACCGGGTCCCATACGAGCAGTACTTC.